This entry lists 9 T cell receptor beta chains sequenced from one sample in a study of T cell responses to AZD1222 COVID-19 vaccine. Only in-frame clones appear in the TCRdb table, and some are missing; sequencing was by immunoSEQ multiplex PCR. Of over 90,000 clones listed, roughly nine tenths were seen once; the top ten hold 4% to 6%. Sequencing was performed on peripheral blood, taken on day 0 of AZD1222 vaccination. These receptors were taken from an adult in good health.

The CDR3 protein is CASLGAGGGQPQHF. DNA for the CDR3: TGTGCCAGCCTTGGGGCAGGGGGCGGCCAGCCCCAGCATTTT. The chain has TRBV28 and TRBJ1-5; TRBD1 agrees at 8 bases. Germline CDR1 MDHEN, CDR2 SYDVKM. The length of the CDR3 is 14 residues. V shed 8 bases, J shed 7 bases, and the junction held 10 bases outside the gene matches.

CDR3 in DNA: TGCGCCAGCAGTGAAGGGTGGGTTGACAGGCCGAACACTGAAGCTTTCTTT. This encodes CASSEGWVDRPNTEAFF. The V and J genes are TRBV10-1 and TRBJ1-1; a weak D match, TRBD1 (6 bases). Deletions cut 3 bases from V and 1 base from J, with 18 bases between. The length of the CDR3 is 17 residues. CDR1 is WNHNN and CDR2 is SYGVQD in the germline V gene (reference sequence).

Notes on this clone: Mismatch with germline at one junction end may stem from a read error. The J gene is TRBJ1-3, the V gene TRBV7-7, with D unclear. CDR3 length: 16 amino acids. Germline assignment: CDR1 SSHAT and CDR2 FNYEAQ (reference sequence). CDR3 loop: CASSLGRRLRGNTIYF. CDR3 in DNA: TGTGCTAGCAGCTTAGGACGGAGATTACGTGGAAACACCATATATTTT. The complete variable domain, with remaining parts taken from reference TRBV7-7 and TRBJ1-3, reads GAGVSQSPRYKVTKRGQDVTLRCDPISSHATLYWYQQALGQGPEFLTYFNYEAQPDKSGLPSDRFSAERPEGSISTLTIQRTEQRDSAMYRCASSLGRRLRGNTIYFGEGSWLTVV.

The chain employs TRBV19 and TRBJ1-2, with a possible D match to TRBD1 (5 bases). Germline assignment: CDR1 LNHDA and CDR2 SQIVND (reference sequence). The CDR3 sequence is 14 residues long. V was pared by 4 bases and J by 8 bases, with 17 bases between. CDR3 DNA: TGTGCCAGTAGTACCACAGGACCCCCGGGAGGCTACACCTTC. It codes for CASSTTGPPGGYTF. The full variable domain, with the rest looked up from reference TRBV19 and TRBJ1-2, is DGGITQSPKYLFRKEGQNVTLSCEQNLNHDAMYWYRQDPGQGLRLIYYSQIVNDFQKGDIAEGYSVSREKKESFPLTVTSAQKNPTAFYLCASSTTGPPGGYTFGSGTRLTVV.

J is TRBJ1-2 and V is TRBV3-1 (or the pseudogene TRBV3-2); tentatively, D is TRBD1 (5 bases). The germline V and J ends were trimmed by 4 bases and 7 bases, with 19 bases remaining between them. This CDR3 spans 15 amino acids. Per germline, CDR1 LGHDT and CDR2 YNNKEL (reference sequence). The CDR3 nucleotides are TGTGCCAGCAGCCCCGGCGGGGGTGTTTCTAGTGGCTACACCTTC. It is translated as CASSPGGGVSSGYTF.

This chain connects TRBV3-1 (or the pseudogene TRBV3-2) to TRBJ1-6, with TRBD1 identical over 11 bases. The CDR3 has 13 amino acids. With 5 bases clipped from V and 10 bases from J, the junction kept 1 base outside the gene matches. Looked up from germline, CDR1 is LGHDT and CDR2 is YNNKEL (reference sequence). CDR3: CASSGQGASPLHF. The CDR3 nucleotides read TGTGCCAGCAGCGGACAGGGGGCGTCACCCCTCCACTTT.

The CDR3 reads CSVVRQVGTEAFF. The DNA of the CDR3 is TGCAGCGTTGTGCGACAGGTTGGCACTGAAGCTTTCTTT. This chain connects TRBV29-1 to TRBJ1-1; D possibly corresponds to TRBD1 (6 bases). CDR1 is SQVTM and CDR2 is ANQGSEA in the germline V gene. Trimming removed 4 bases at V and 4 bases at J, with 13 bases between. The CDR3 totals 13 residues.

The chain recombines TRBV27 with TRBJ1-2; possibly TRBD1 for D (5 bases). Germline CDR1 is MNHEY and CDR2 is SMNVEV (reference sequence). The CDR3 has 16 residues. The V end lost 6 bases, the J end lost 9 bases, and 26 bases lay between the germline ends. The CDR3 nucleotides are TGTGCCAGCAGCCCAATCGCGATGACAGTGAGCGGGAGCTACACCTTC. Protein: CASSPIAMTVSGSYTF.

The genes are TRBV5-1 and TRBJ2-1; tentatively, D is TRBD1 or TRBD2 (6 bases each). CDR3 length: 15 residues. The V end lost 2 bases, the J end lost 5 bases, and 14 bases lay between the germline ends. Germline CDR1 reads SGHRS; CDR2 reads YFSETQ. The CDR3 here is CASSLGGGSHNEQFF. In DNA, the CDR3 is TGCGCCAGCAGCTTAGGAGGGGGTTCCCACAATGAGCAGTTCTTC.